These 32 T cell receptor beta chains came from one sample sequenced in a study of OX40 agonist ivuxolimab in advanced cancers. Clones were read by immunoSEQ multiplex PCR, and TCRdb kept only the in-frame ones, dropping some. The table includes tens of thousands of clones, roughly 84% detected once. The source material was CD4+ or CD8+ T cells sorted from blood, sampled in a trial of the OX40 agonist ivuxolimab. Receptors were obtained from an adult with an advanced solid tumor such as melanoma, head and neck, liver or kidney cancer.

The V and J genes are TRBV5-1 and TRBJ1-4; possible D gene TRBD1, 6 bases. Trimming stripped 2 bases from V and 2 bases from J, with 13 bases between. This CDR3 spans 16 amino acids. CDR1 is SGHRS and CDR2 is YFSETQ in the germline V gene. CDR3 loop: CASSLATGSTNEKLFF. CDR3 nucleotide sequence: TGCGCCAGCAGCTTAGCAACAGGGTCTACTAATGAAAAACTGTTTTTT.

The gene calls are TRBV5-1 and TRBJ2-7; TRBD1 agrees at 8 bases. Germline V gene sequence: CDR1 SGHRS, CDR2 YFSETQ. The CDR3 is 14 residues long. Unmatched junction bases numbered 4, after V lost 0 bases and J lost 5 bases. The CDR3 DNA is TGCGCCAGCAGCTTGGGGCCAGGGGGCGACGAGCAGTACTTC. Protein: CASSLGPGGDEQYF.

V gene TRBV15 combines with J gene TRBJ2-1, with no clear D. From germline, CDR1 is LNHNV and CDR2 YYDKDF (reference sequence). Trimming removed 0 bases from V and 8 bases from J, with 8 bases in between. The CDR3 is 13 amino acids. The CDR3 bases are TGTGCCACCAGCAGAGATAAGAACTATGAGCAGTTCTTC. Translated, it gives CATSRDKNYEQFF.

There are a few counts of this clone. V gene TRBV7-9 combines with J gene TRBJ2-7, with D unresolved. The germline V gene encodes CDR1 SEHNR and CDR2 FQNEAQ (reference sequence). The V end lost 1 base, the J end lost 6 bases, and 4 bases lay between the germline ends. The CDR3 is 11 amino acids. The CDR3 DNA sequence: TGTGCCAGCAGCTTAGAGGCCGAGCAGTACTTC. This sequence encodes CASSLEAEQYF.

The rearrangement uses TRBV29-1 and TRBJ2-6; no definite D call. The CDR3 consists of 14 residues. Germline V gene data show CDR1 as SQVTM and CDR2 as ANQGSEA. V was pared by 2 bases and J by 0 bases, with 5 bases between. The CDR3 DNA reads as TGCAGCGTTGAACAACCCTCTGGGGCCAACGTCCTGACTTTC. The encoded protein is CSVEQPSGANVLTF.

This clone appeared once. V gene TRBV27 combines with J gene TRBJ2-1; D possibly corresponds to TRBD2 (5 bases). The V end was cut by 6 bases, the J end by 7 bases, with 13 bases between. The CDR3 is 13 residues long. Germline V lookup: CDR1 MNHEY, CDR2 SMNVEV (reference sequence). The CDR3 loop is CASSPLVFNEQFF. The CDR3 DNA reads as TGTGCCAGCAGCCCACTAGTATTTAATGAGCAGTTCTTC.

CDR3 loop: CASSPYVGRSYNEQFF. The CDR3 DNA sequence: TGTGCCAGCTCACCATATGTCGGGAGATCATACAATGAGCAGTTCTTC. This chain uses TRBV18 with TRBJ2-1, with D perhaps matching TRBD2 (6 bases). Germline CDR1 KGHSH, CDR2 LQKENI. V was trimmed by 2 bases and J by 4 bases, leaving 15 bases between them. CDR3 length: 16 residues. The full variable domain, completed using reference TRBV18 and TRBJ2-1, is NAGVMQNPRHLVRRRGQEARLRCSPMKGHSHVYWYRQLPEEGLKFMVYLQKENIIDESGMPKERFSAEFPKEGPSILRIQQVVRGDSAAYFCASSPYVGRSYNEQFFGPGTRLTVL.

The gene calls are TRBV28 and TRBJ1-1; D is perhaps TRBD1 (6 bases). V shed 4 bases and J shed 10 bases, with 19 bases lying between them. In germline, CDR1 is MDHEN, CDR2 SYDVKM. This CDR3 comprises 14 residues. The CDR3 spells CASSSPQASGAAFF. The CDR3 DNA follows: TGTGCCAGCAGTTCTCCACAGGCTTCAGGGGCAGCTTTCTTT.

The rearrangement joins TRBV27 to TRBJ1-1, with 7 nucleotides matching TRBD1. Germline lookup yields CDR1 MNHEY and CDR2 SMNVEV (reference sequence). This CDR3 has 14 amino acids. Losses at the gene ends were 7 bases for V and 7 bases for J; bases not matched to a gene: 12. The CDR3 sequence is CASTETGSIGEAFF. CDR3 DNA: TGTGCCAGCACAGAGACAGGGTCGATAGGTGAAGCTTTCTTT.

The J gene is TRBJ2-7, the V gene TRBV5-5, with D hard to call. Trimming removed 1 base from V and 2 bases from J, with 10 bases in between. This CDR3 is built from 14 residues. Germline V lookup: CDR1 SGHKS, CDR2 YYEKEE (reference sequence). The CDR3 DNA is TGTGCCAGCAGCTTGCACACCTCCGCCTACGAGCAGTACTTC. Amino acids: CASSLHTSAYEQYF.

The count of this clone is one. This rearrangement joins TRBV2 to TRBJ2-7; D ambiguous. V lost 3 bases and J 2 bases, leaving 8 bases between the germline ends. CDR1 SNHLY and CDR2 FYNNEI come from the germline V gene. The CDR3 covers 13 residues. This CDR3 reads CASSDDGTYEQYF. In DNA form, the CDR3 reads TGTGCCAGCAGTGACGACGGAACCTACGAGCAGTACTTC.

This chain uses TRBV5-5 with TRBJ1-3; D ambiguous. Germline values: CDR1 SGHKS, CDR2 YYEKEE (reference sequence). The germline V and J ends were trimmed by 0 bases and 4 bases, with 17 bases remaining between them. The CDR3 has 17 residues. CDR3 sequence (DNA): TGTGCCAGCAGCTTGGCCCTCTTAGCGCCGACGGGAAACACCATATATTTT. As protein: CASSLALLAPTGNTIYF. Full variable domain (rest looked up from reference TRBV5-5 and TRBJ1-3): DAGVTQSPTHLIKTRGQQVTLRCSPISGHKSVSWYQQVLGQGPQFIFQYYEKEERGRGNFPDRFSARQFPNYSSELNVNALLLGDSALYLCASSLALLAPTGNTIYFGEGSWLTVV.

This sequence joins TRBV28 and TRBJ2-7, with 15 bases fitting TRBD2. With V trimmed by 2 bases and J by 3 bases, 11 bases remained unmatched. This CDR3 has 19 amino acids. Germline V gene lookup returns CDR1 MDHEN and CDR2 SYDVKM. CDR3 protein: CASSLIGTSGRSSNYEQYF. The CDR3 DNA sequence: TGTGCCAGCAGTTTAATCGGGACTAGCGGGAGGTCATCAAACTACGAGCAGTACTTC.

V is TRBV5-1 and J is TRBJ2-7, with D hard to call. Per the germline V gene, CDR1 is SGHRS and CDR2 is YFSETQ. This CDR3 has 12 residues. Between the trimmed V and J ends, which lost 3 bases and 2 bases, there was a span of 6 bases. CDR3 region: CASSSNAYEQYF. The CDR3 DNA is TGCGCCAGCAGCTCCAACGCCTACGAGCAGTACTTC.

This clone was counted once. CDR3 in DNA: TGCGCCACCGAAAGGGCTAGCGGCTACGAGCAGTACTTC. Encoded protein: CATERASGYEQYF. The V call is TRBV10-1, the J call TRBJ2-7, with TRBD2 matching 7 bases. The CDR3 is made up of 13 amino acids. V was pared by 10 bases and J by 3 bases, with 9 bases of the junction left unmatched. Germline lookup yields CDR1 WNHNN and CDR2 SYGVQD (reference sequence).

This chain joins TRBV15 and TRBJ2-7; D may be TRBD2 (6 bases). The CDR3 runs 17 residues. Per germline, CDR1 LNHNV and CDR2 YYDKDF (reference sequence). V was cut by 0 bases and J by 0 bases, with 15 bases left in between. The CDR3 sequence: CATSRDRGTESSYEQYF. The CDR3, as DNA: TGTGCCACCAGCAGAGATCGAGGGACTGAAAGCTCCTACGAGCAGTACTTC.

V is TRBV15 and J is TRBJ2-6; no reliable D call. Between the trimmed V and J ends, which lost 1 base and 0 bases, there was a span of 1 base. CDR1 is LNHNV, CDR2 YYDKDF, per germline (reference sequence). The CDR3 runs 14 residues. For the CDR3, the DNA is TGTGCCACCAGCAGAGGCTCTGGGGCCAACGTCCTGACTTTC. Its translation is CATSRGSGANVLTF.

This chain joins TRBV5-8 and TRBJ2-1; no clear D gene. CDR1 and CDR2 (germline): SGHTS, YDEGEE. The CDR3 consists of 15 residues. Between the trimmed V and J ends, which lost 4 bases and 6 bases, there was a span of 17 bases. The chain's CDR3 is CASSKIVSLVNEQFF. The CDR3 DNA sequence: TGTGCCAGCAGCAAAATAGTTTCTCTAGTCAATGAGCAGTTCTTC.

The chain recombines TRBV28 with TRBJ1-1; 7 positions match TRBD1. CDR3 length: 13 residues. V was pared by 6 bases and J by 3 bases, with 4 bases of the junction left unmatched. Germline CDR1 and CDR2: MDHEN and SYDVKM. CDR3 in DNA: TGTGCCAGCAGGAGGGGGCAAGACACTGAAGCTTTCTTT. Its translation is CASRRGQDTEAFF.

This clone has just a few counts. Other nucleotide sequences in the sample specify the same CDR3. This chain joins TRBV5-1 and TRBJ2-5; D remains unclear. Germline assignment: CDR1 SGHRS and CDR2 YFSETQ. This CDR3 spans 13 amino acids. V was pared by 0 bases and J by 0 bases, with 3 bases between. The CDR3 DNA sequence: TGCGCCAGCAGCTTGGGGTACCAAGAGACCCAGTACTTC. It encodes CASSLGYQETQYF.

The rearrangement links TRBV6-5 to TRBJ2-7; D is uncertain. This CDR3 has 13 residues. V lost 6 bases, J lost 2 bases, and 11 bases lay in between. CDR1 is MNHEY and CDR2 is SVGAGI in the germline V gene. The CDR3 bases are TGTGCCAGCAGCCTCGCCCGGACCTACGAGCAGTACTTC. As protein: CASSLARTYEQYF.

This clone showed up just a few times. CDR3 amino acids: CASSNPKTAPLSGANVLTF. The CDR3 DNA is TGTGCCAGTAGTAACCCCAAGACAGCCCCACTCTCTGGGGCCAACGTCCTGACTTTC. J is TRBJ2-6 and V is TRBV19; possible D gene TRBD1, 5 bases. Between the trimmed V and J ends, which lost 4 bases and 0 bases, there was a span of 19 bases. Germline CDR1 and CDR2: LNHDA and SQIVND (reference sequence). There are 19 residues in the CDR3. The full variable domain, in which reference TRBV19 and TRBJ2-6 provide the parts outside the CDR3, is DGGITQSPKYLFRKEGQNVTLSCEQNLNHDAMYWYRQDPGQGLRLIYYSQIVNDFQKGDIAEGYSVSREKKESFPLTVTSAQKNPTAFYLCASSNPKTAPLSGANVLTFGAGSRLTVL.

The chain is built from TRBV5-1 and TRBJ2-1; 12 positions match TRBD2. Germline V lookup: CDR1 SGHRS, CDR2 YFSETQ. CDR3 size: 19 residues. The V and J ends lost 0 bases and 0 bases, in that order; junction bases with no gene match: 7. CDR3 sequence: CASSLGGTSGWVSYNEQFF. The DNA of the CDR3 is TGCGCCAGCAGCTTGGGCGGGACTAGCGGGTGGGTCTCCTACAATGAGCAGTTCTTC.

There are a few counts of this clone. CDR3 nucleotide sequence: TGCGCCAGCAGCCCGGGGACAGGGGGCTTTGGCGGGGAGCTGTTTTTT. Amino acids: CASSPGTGGFGGELFF. The V call is TRBV5-1, the J call TRBJ2-2; 12 positions match TRBD1. The CDR3 runs to 16 residues. J was trimmed by 7 bases and V by 4 bases; bases with no gene match: 8. Germline CDR1 is SGHRS and CDR2 is YFSETQ.

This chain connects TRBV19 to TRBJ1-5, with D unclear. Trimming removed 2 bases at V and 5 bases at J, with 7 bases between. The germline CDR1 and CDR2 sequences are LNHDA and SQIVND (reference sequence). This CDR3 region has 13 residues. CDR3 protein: CASSIQADQPQHF. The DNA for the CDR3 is TGTGCCAGTAGTATACAGGCAGATCAGCCCCAGCATTTT.

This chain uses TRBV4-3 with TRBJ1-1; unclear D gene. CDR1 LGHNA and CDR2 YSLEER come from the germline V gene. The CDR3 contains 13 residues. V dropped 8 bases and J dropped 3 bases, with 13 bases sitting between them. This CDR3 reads CASRFNQYTEAFF. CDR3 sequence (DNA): TGCGCCAGCCGTTTTAACCAATACACTGAAGCTTTCTTT.

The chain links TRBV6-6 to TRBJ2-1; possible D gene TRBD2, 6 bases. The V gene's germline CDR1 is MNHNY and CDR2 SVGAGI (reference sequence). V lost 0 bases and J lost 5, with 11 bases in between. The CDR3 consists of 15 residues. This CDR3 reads CASSYSRGANNEQFF. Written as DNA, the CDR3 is TGTGCCAGCAGTTACTCGCGGGGCGCAAACAATGAGCAGTTCTTC.

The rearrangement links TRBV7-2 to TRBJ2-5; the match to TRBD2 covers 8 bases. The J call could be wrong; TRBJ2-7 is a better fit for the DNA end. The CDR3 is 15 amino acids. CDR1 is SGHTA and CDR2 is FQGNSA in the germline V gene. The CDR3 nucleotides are TGTGCCAGCAGCGCGGGAGTGGGACTAGTGATCGAGCAGTACTTC. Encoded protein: CASSAGVGLVIEQYF.

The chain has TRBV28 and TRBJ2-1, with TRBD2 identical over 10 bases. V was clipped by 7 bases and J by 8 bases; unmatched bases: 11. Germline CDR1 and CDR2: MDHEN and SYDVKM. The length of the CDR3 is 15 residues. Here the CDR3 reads CASTLGASGRHEQFF. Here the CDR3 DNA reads TGTGCCAGCACCCTCGGAGCTAGCGGGAGACATGAGCAGTTCTTC.

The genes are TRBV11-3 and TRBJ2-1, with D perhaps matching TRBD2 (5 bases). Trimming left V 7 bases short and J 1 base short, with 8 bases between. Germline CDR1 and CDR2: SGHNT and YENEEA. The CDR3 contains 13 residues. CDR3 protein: CASTRGSYNEQFF. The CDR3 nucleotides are TGTGCCAGCACCCGGGGATCCTACAATGAGCAGTTCTTC.

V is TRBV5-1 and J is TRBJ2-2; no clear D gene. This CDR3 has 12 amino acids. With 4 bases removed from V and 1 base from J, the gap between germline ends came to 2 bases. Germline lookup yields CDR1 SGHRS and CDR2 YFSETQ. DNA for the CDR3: TGCGCCAGCAGCCAGAACACCGGGGAGCTGTTTTTT. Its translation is CASSQNTGELFF.

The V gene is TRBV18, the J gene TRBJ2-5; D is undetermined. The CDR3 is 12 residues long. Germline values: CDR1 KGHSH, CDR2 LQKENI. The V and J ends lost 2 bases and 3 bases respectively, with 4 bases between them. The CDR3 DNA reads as TGTGCCAGCTCACCAAAGAAAGAGACCCAGTACTTC. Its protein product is CASSPKKETQYF.